This T cell receptor beta chain was documented in a study of cytomegalovirus exposure and HLA in healthy donors. The table came from immunoSEQ multiplex PCR; TCRdb's copy has only in-frame clones and leaves some out. The sample consists of about 180,000 clones, roughly 85% of them appearing once. Whole-study findings and limits: CMV antigen specificity was confirmed in vitro for a few CMV-associated chains. It was reported that the classifier diagnosed cytomegalovirus status with high specificity and sensitivity in both the original and validation cohorts. In a later analysis, first-cohort TCR clusters were found to tend to co-occur in the 130 or so validation repertoires.

In the case of this clone: What it binds is not known.

The length of the CDR3 is 16 residues. Trimming cost V 4 bases and J 2 bases; bases outside gene matches: 7. Germline V lookup: CDR1 SGDLS, CDR2 YYNGEE. The sequenced material came from PBMCs. This TCR came from a man between 18 and 35 years old in good health and CMV-seropositive. This chain links TRBV9 with TRBJ2-3, with 10 bases matching TRBD2. CDR3 protein: CASSPSLAGDTDTQYF. Here the CDR3 DNA reads TGTGCCAGCAGCCCCTCCCTAGCGGGGGACACAGATACGCAGTATTTT.